In its sample, the clone carrying this T cell receptor beta chain was seen many times. The antigen is unknown. This sample stems from a study of T cells in Graves' hyperthyroidism and ophthalmopathy. Study conclusions and caveats: Most clonotypes expanded in thyroid above 0.001 were likewise present in blood.

Hyperthyroidism of Graves' type that showed no ophthalmopathy progression within 18 months was stable. Diagnosis rested on symptoms, serum thyroxine and TRAb, thyroid ultrasound, and orbital computed tomography. This CDR3 comprises 19 residues. Germline trimming cut 6 bases from V and 0 bases from J; bases unmatched to any gene: 16. TCR beta CDR3 sequences were amplified from RNA transcripts. HTBI primers were the set used in a first-round RT-PCR of the TCR CDR3. TCRdb independently ran MiXCR on the multiplex PCR reads; one entry per CDR3 protein. The table records about 700,000 distinct CDR3 sequences, around 13% of them present only once.

This rearrangement joins TRBV12-3 or TRBV12-4 to TRBJ2-7; 11 bases match TRBD2. This TCR came from a woman younger than 35 with Graves' hyperthyroidism. The sequencing sample was made of blood. CDR3 residues: CASSQGRTSGPRSSYEQYF. The DNA for the CDR3 is TGTGCCAGCAGCCAGGGAAGGACTAGCGGGCCCAGGAGCTCCTACGAGCAGTACTTC.